What follows are 18 T cell receptor beta chains derived from one specimen sequenced in a study of OX40 agonist ivuxolimab in advanced cancers. To prepare the library, the immunoSEQ multiplex PCR assay was applied. Imported from immuneACCESS, the table was reduced by TCRdb to in-frame sequences with V and J called. These copies leave out some clones; in studies compared against another copy, an unresolved V gene accounts for under half, and the cause of the remainder is not known. Counted in this sample were tens of thousands of clones; approximately 90% of them appeared once. Over 9% of the sample comes from the top ten. The specimen comprised CD4+ or CD8+ T cells sorted from blood, sampled in a trial of the OX40 agonist ivuxolimab. The receptors derive from an adult with an advanced solid tumor such as melanoma, head and neck, liver or kidney cancer.

This clone was seen a few times. The J gene is TRBJ1-2, the V gene TRBV19; D not certain. The CDR3 is 15 amino acids. V gave up 1 base and J gave up 4 bases, with 13 bases separating them. CDR1 and CDR2 from the germline V gene are LNHDA and SQIVND (reference sequence). CDR3 sequence (DNA): TGTGCCAGTAGTATAGTTCTGACTAACATCTATGGCTACACCTTC. Encoded protein: CASSIVLTNIYGYTF.

The V gene is TRBV7-6, the J gene TRBJ2-3; the D gene could be TRBD1 or TRBD2 (5 bases each). The V end was cut by 6 bases, the J end by 4 bases, with 8 bases between. The CDR3 sequence is 12 residues long. Germline CDR1 SGHVS, CDR2 FNYEAQ. The CDR3 region is CASSVGADTQYF. In DNA form, the CDR3 reads TGTGCCAGCAGTGTGGGGGCAGATACGCAGTATTTT.

The rearrangement joins TRBV12-5 to TRBJ2-3, with no clear D. The CDR3 contains 11 residues. Germline V gene sequence: CDR1 LGHNT, CDR2 FRNRAP. V lost 5 bases and J lost 4, with 4 bases in between. The CDR3 nucleotides are TGTGCTAGTGGTACGGCAGATACGCAGTATTTT. Its protein is CASGTADTQYF.

The gene calls are TRBV13 and TRBJ2-3; 8 bases are shared with TRBD2. The CDR3 extends over 14 amino acids. Germline loops: CDR1 PRHDT, CDR2 FYEKMQ (reference sequence). Germline trimming cut 4 bases from V and 5 bases from J; bases unmatched to any gene: 5. The CDR3 DNA is TGTGCCAGCAGCTCAGGGACTAGGCGAGATACGCAGTATTTT. Its translation is CASSSGTRRDTQYF.

This chain joins TRBV10-3 and TRBJ1-2; D perhaps matches TRBD1 (6 bases). CDR1 and CDR2 (germline): ENHRY, SYGVKD. V lost 6 bases to trimming and J lost 6 bases, with 14 bases between them. The CDR3 consists of 13 residues. CDR3 amino acids: CAIRDWGGNGYTF. DNA for the CDR3: TGTGCCATCAGGGACTGGGGGGGCAATGGCTACACCTTC.

The chain couples TRBV9 to TRBJ2-7, with D maybe TRBD1 (6 bases). The CDR3 is made up of 15 amino acids. CDR1 is SGDLS, CDR2 YYNGEE, per germline. V was cut by 0 bases and J by 3 bases, with 13 bases left in between. CDR3 loop: CASSVDSGAGYEQYF. DNA for the CDR3: TGTGCCAGCAGCGTAGATTCAGGGGCAGGCTACGAGCAGTACTTC. The full variable domain, rest sourced from reference TRBV9 and TRBJ2-7, is DSGVTQTPKHLITATGQRVTLRCSPRSGDLSVYWYQQSLDQGLQFLIQYYNGEERAKGNILERFSAQQFPDLHSELNLSSLELGDSALYFCASSVDSGAGYEQYFGPGTRLTVT.

CDR3 coding DNA: TGTGCCACCAGCAGAGATCCCGATGATATTGCAATAGGAGGTCAGCCCCAGCATTTT. This codes for CATSRDPDDIAIGGQPQHF. V is TRBV15 and J is TRBJ1-5; D not certain. This CDR3 has 19 residues. V lost 0 bases and J 6 bases, leaving 24 bases between the germline ends. CDR1 and CDR2 (germline): LNHNV, YYDKDF (reference sequence).

In its sample, this clone was seen a few times. V is TRBV10-1 and J is TRBJ2-7; D might be TRBD1 (6 bases). Trimming took off 6 bases at V and 4 bases at J, with 13 bases between the two ends. Germline-derived CDR1 and CDR2 are WNHNN and SYGVQD (reference sequence). CDR3 length equals 13 residues. CDR3 sequence (DNA): TGCGCCAGCAGCGTCGGCCAGGGGTACGAGCAGTACTTC. Residues: CASSVGQGYEQYF.

The chain recombines TRBV7-7 with TRBJ2-3; 8 positions agree with TRBD2. Germline CDR1 is SSHAT and CDR2 is FNYEAQ (reference sequence). The CDR3 has 20 residues. The ends lost 5 bases at V and 0 bases at J; junction bases unmatched: 19. The CDR3 here is CASSIRAWAGGLLSTDTQYF. The CDR3 DNA reads as TGTGCCAGCAGCATTAGGGCATGGGCGGGAGGTCTCCTTAGCACAGATACGCAGTATTTT.

V usage is TRBV30 and J usage is TRBJ1-5; D possibly corresponds to TRBD1 (5 bases). Trimming removed 0 bases at V and 6 bases at J, with 12 bases between. This CDR3 is 14 amino acids long. Germline V gives CDR1 GTSNPN, CDR2 SVGIG (reference sequence). The DNA of the CDR3 is TGTGCCTGGAGTGTATCGGCCAGGGCTCAGCCCCAGCATTTT. This codes for CAWSVSARAQPQHF.

Concerning this clone: This sample also contains other DNA sequences that code for the same CDR3. V and J are TRBV7-2 and TRBJ2-7, with D unclear. The V end was cut by 5 bases, the J end by 0 bases, with 8 bases between. The CDR3 runs 13 residues. Germline-derived CDR1 and CDR2 are SGHTA and FQGNSA. The CDR3 here is CASSLPSSYEQYF. Here the CDR3 DNA reads TGTGCCAGCAGCCTCCCGAGCTCCTACGAGCAGTACTTC.

V is TRBV7-9 and J is TRBJ1-2; D is undetermined. CDR1 and CDR2 (germline): SEHNR, FQNEAQ (reference sequence). This CDR3 has 11 amino acids. CDR3 coding DNA: TGTGGCTTTGAGGGCGGCTATGGCTACACCTTC. Translation: CGFEGGYGYTF.

V gene TRBV6-5 combines with J gene TRBJ2-3; no firm D call. The germline gives CDR1 MNHEY, CDR2 SVGAGI. This CDR3 region has 14 residues. V lost 2 bases and J lost 3, with 9 bases in between. CDR3 amino acids: CASSYELGTDTQYF. CDR3 nucleotides: TGTGCCAGCAGTTACGAGCTGGGGACAGATACGCAGTATTTT.

V gene TRBV2 combines with J gene TRBJ2-5; D possibly matches TRBD1 or TRBD2 (5 bases each). This CDR3 has 13 residues. The germline gives CDR1 SNHLY, CDR2 FYNNEI. V gave up 1 base and J gave up 5 bases, with 8 bases separating them. The CDR3 DNA is TGTGCCAGCAGTGAAGGGGACGGGGAGACCCAGTACTTC. Its translation is CASSEGDGETQYF. The full variable domain, in which reference TRBV2 and TRBJ2-5 provide the parts outside the CDR3, is EPEVTQTPSHQVTQMGQEVILRCVPISNHLYFYWYRQILGQKVEFLVSFYNNEISEKSEIFDDQFSVERPDGSNFTLKIRSTKLEDSAMYFCASSEGDGETQYFGPGTRLLVL.

The chain links TRBV27 to TRBJ1-5; no clear D. Trimming took off 1 base at V and 5 bases at J, with 9 bases between the two ends. The CDR3 loop spans 14 amino acids. Germline-derived CDR1 and CDR2 are MNHEY and SMNVEV (reference sequence). The CDR3 loop is CASSLWGGYQPQHF. CDR3 bases: TGTGCCAGCAGTTTATGGGGTGGTTATCAGCCCCAGCATTTT.

The chain joins TRBV5-6 to TRBJ1-2; D not certain. CDR1 and CDR2 from the germline V gene are SGHDT and YYEEEE. V was trimmed by 4 bases and J by 2 bases, leaving 6 bases between them. This CDR3 spans 12 amino acids. CDR3 bases: TGTGCCAGCAGCGAACTGAACTATGGCTACACCTTC. This gives the protein CASSELNYGYTF.

The chain uses TRBV13 and TRBJ2-5; maybe TRBD1 (6 bases). V gave up 4 bases and J gave up 1 base, with 25 bases separating them. CDR1 PRHDT and CDR2 FYEKMQ come from the germline V gene (reference sequence). The CDR3 spans 19 residues. CDR3: CASSSNLQPRGGGQETQYF. The CDR3, as DNA: TGTGCCAGCAGCTCTAACCTCCAACCCCGAGGGGGTGGCCAAGAGACCCAGTACTTC.

This rearrangement joins TRBV30 to TRBJ1-1; D gene unclear. The CDR3 runs to 13 residues. Trimming took 3 bases from V and 0 from J, leaving 8 bases between them. CDR1 and CDR2 from the germline V gene are GTSNPN and SVGIG (reference sequence). CDR3 nucleotides: TGTGCCTGGAGACGGGCCTTGAACACTGAAGCTTTCTTT. Amino acid sequence: CAWRRALNTEAFF.